A selection of T cell receptor beta chains follows, all from one sample in a study of vaccination effects on CD4 cells after COVID-19. The antigens these receptors bind are not known. Repertoires were generated with immunoSEQ multiplex PCR, while TCRdb's copy carries only in-frame clones and drops some. In the table there are tens of thousands of clones, more than 60% of which are singletons. Here the sequenced sample was CD4+ T cells from PBMCs cultured without peptide, taken before COVID-19 vaccination. The source of these receptors is a human donor who had a prior SARS-CoV-2 infection. CDR3s include the opening cysteine and the closing phenylalanine or tryptophan. A D gene is named only where the DNA matches it firmly. Clone size is not always given. Where it is, it says once, few, many or a class for expanded clones.

J: TRBJ2-1; D: .; size: .; V: TRBV4-1; CDR3: CASSQVVNERSYEQFF; DNA: TGCGCCAGCAGCCAAGTCGTAAATGAGCGGTCTTATGAGCAGTTCTTC
J: TRBJ2-5; D: TRBD1; size: .; V: TRBV5-1; CDR3: CASSEPGQQETQYF; DNA: TGCGCCAGCAGCGAGCCGGGACAGCAAGAGACCCAGTACTTC
J: TRBJ2-7; D: TRBD2; size: .; V: TRBV5-5; CDR3: CASSSGYGGGSYEQYF; DNA: TGTGCCAGCAGCTCCGGTTACGGCGGGGGATCTTACGAGCAGTACTTC
J: TRBJ1-5; D: TRBD1; size: .; V: TRBV7-9; CDR3: CASSTDRGTYSNQPQHF; DNA: TGTGCCAGCAGCACGGACAGGGGGACGTATAGCAATCAGCCCCAGCATTTT
J: TRBJ2-3; D: TRBD1; size: .; V: TRBV19; CDR3: CASSIVGTGTGAAGTDTQYF; DNA: TGTGCCAGTAGTATAGTGGGAACCGGGACAGGGGCCGCGGGAACAGATACGCAGTATTTT
J: TRBJ2-1; D: TRBD2; size: .; V: TRBV10-3; CDR3: CAISDRREGDNEQFF; DNA: TGTGCCATCAGTGACCGGCGGGAGGGAGACAATGAGCAGTTCTTC
J: TRBJ2-3; D: .; size: .; V: TRBV12-3/TRBV12-4; CDR3: CASSFNGVDTQYF; DNA: TGTGCCAGCAGTTTTAACGGCGTCGATACGCAGTATTTT
J: TRBJ1-6; D: .; size: .; V: TRBV29-1; CDR3: CSVKDSSYNSPLHF; DNA: TGCAGCGTTAAAGATAGCTCCTATAATTCACCCCTCCACTTT
J: TRBJ2-1; D: .; size: once; V: TRBV6-5; CDR3: CASSRYNEQFF; DNA: TGTGCCAGCAGTCGCTACAATGAGCAGTTCTTC
J: TRBJ2-1; D: .; size: .; V: TRBV7-9; CDR3: CASSFTGTGDNEQFF; DNA: TGTGCCAGCAGCTTCACCGGGACGGGTGACAATGAGCAGTTCTTC
J: TRBJ1-5; D: .; size: .; V: TRBV20-1; CDR3: CSANRPPQHF; DNA: TGCAGTGCCAATAGACCGCCCCAGCATTTT
J: TRBJ2-5; D: .; size: .; V: TRBV4-2; CDR3: CASSQDDKGPTTKETQYF; DNA: TGTGCCAGCAGCCAAGATGATAAGGGGCCGACGACCAAAGAGACCCAGTACTTC
J: TRBJ2-2; D: TRBD1; size: .; V: TRBV7-9; CDR3: CASSQGQHGELFF; DNA: TGTGCCAGCAGCCAGGGACAGCACGGGGAGCTGTTTTTT
J: TRBJ2-2; D: .; size: .; V: TRBV21-1; CDR3: CASSKEGQGTNTGELFF; DNA: TGTGCCAGCAGCAAAGAGGGACAGGGGACGAACACCGGGGAGCTGTTTTTT
J: TRBJ2-6; D: TRBD1; size: .; V: TRBV30; CDR3: CACDLAGTGRSGANVLTF; DNA: TGTGCCTGCGACTTAGCCGGGACAGGGAGGTCTGGGGCCAACGTCCTGACTTTC
J: TRBJ2-1; D: .; size: once; V: TRBV6-2/TRBV6-3; CDR3: CASSYSRGRSLSYNEQFF; DNA: TGTGCCAGCAGTTACTCCAGGGGTCGTTCCCTATCCTACAATGAGCAGTTCTTC
J: TRBJ1-1; D: .; size: .; V: TRBV6-6; CDR3: CASSYGDTEAFF; DNA: TGTGCCAGCAGTTACGGGGACACTGAAGCTTTCTTT
J: TRBJ1-2; D: TRBD1; size: .; V: TRBV7-2; CDR3: CASRGQGPVSGYTF; DNA: TGTGCCAGTAGGGGACAGGGCCCAGTTTCGGGCTACACCTTC
J: TRBJ1-1; D: .; size: .; V: TRBV30; CDR3: CAWSVDGGWNTEAFF; DNA: TGTGCCTGGAGTGTAGACGGGGGATGGAACACTGAAGCTTTCTTT
J: TRBJ2-1; D: TRBD1; size: .; V: TRBV2; CDR3: CASSETGGSYNEQFF; DNA: TGTGCCAGCAGTGAAACAGGGGGCTCCTACAATGAGCAGTTCTTC
J: TRBJ2-7; D: .; size: .; V: TRBV4-1; CDR3: CASSQAFRGFYEQYF; DNA: TGCGCCAGCAGCCAAGCTTTCAGGGGATTCTACGAGCAGTACTTC
J: TRBJ1-2; D: TRBD1; size: .; V: TRBV19; CDR3: CASSENTGDNYGYTF; DNA: TGTGCCAGTAGTGAAAACACAGGGGACAACTATGGCTACACCTTC
J: TRBJ2-5; D: TRBD2; size: .; V: TRBV5-1; CDR3: CASSSSGLAGVQETQYF; DNA: TGCGCCAGCAGCTCCTCCGGACTAGCGGGAGTACAAGAGACCCAGTACTTC
J: TRBJ2-3; D: .; size: .; V: TRBV7-3; CDR3: CASSLGISTDTQYF; DNA: TGTGCCAGCAGCTTAGGGATTAGCACAGATACGCAGTATTTT
J: TRBJ1-2; D: .; size: .; V: TRBV30; CDR3: CAWLVAEISGYTF; DNA: TGTGCCTGGCTAGTGGCAGAAATTTCTGGCTACACCTTC
J: TRBJ2-2; D: .; size: few; V: TRBV5-1; CDR3: CASSLGAGENTGELFF; DNA: TGCGCCAGCAGCTTGGGAGCGGGCGAGAACACCGGGGAGCTGTTTTTT
J: TRBJ2-7; D: TRBD1; size: once; V: TRBV4-1; CDR3: CASSLKQGFSYEQYF; DNA: TGCGCCAGCAGCCTGAAACAGGGGTTCTCCTACGAGCAGTACTTC
J: TRBJ2-2; D: .; size: .; V: TRBV19; CDR3: CASSLRTSNTGELFF; DNA: TGTGCCAGTAGCCTCCGGACATCGAACACCGGGGAGCTGTTTTTT
J: TRBJ2-3; D: TRBD2; size: few; V: TRBV11-3; CDR3: CASSPPLAASTDTQYF; DNA: TGTGCCAGCAGCCCCCCCCTAGCGGCTAGCACAGATACGCAGTATTTT
J: TRBJ2-3; D: TRBD1; size: .; V: TRBV5-1; CDR3: CASSLARDRDTDTQYF; DNA: TGCGCCAGCAGCTTGGCCCGGGACAGGGACACAGATACGCAGTATTTT
J: TRBJ1-5; D: .; size: .; V: TRBV19; CDR3: CASSIFGSIRSNQPQHF; DNA: TGTGCCAGTAGTATCTTTGGGTCTATCCGCTCTAATCAGCCCCAGCATTTT
J: TRBJ2-1; D: .; size: .; V: TRBV19; CDR3: CASSIDQREQFF; DNA: TGTGCCAGTAGTATAGATCAGCGGGAGCAGTTCTTC
J: TRBJ1-4; D: .; size: few; V: TRBV4-1; CDR3: CASSEAGVRDEKLFF; DNA: TGCGCCAGCAGCGAAGCGGGGGTCAGGGATGAAAAACTGTTTTTT
J: TRBJ2-3; D: .; size: few; V: TRBV12-3/TRBV12-4; CDR3: CASSETQGFAQYF; DNA: TGTGCCAGCAGTGAAACCCAGGGTTTCGCGCAGTATTTT
J: TRBJ1-1; D: .; size: .; V: TRBV7-9; CDR3: CASSLILGGTEAFF; DNA: TGTGCCAGCAGCTTAATATTGGGGGGTACTGAAGCTTTCTTT
J: TRBJ2-1; D: TRBD2; size: .; V: TRBV5-1; CDR3: CASSLEAGEPLVGRNEQFF; DNA: TGCGCCAGCAGCTTGGAAGCGGGGGAACCTCTCGTGGGGAGGAATGAGCAGTTCTTC
J: TRBJ2-1; D: TRBD2; size: few; V: TRBV20-1; CDR3: CSASGWRLAGNYNEQFF; DNA: TGCAGTGCTAGTGGGTGGCGACTAGCGGGAAACTACAATGAGCAGTTCTTC
J: TRBJ1-6; D: .; size: few; V: TRBV3-1/TRBV3-2; CDR3: CASSLVTDSPLHF; DNA: TGTGCCAGCAGCCTTGTCACCGATTCACCCCTCCACTTT
J: TRBJ1-2; D: TRBD1; size: .; V: TRBV7-8; CDR3: CASSLQTGGMLGYTF; DNA: TGTGCCAGCAGCTTGCAGACAGGGGGGATGCTTGGCTACACCTTC
J: TRBJ2-3; D: .; size: .; V: TRBV5-1; CDR3: CASSRGAGYTDTQYF; DNA: TGCGCCAGCAGCCGTGGAGCGGGCTACACAGATACGCAGTATTTT
J: TRBJ2-7; D: .; size: .; V: TRBV3-1/TRBV3-2; CDR3: CASSLVGGAVYEQYF; DNA: TGTGCCAGCAGCCTCGTGGGGGGGGCGGTCTACGAGCAGTACTTC
J: TRBJ2-6; D: .; size: .; V: TRBV6-2/TRBV6-3; CDR3: CASSTRGRNSGANVLTF; DNA: TGTGCCAGCAGTACCCGGGGACGAAACTCTGGGGCCAACGTCCTGACTTTC
J: TRBJ1-2; D: .; size: .; V: TRBV12-5; CDR3: CASGLVLQGLGGYTF; DNA: TGTGCTAGTGGTTTGGTGCTCCAGGGACTCGGTGGCTACACCTTC
J: TRBJ1-2; D: .; size: .; V: TRBV6-5; CDR3: CASSYSRGPGGYTF; DNA: TGTGCCAGCAGTTACTCTCGAGGGCCGGGTGGCTACACCTTC
J: TRBJ2-7; D: .; size: once; V: TRBV6-6; CDR3: CASRGVQAGPYEQYF; DNA: TGTGCCAGCAGGGGAGTCCAAGCTGGACCCTACGAGCAGTACTTC
J: TRBJ1-5; D: .; size: few; V: TRBV7-3; CDR3: CASGPNQPQHF; DNA: TGTGCCAGCGGGCCTAATCAGCCCCAGCATTTT
J: TRBJ2-1; D: .; size: .; V: TRBV12-3/TRBV12-4; CDR3: CAISDGDNEQFF; DNA: TGTGCCATCTCGGACGGAGACAATGAGCAGTTCTTC
J: TRBJ2-5; D: TRBD1; size: .; V: TRBV2; CDR3: CASDRGETQYF; DNA: TGTGCCAGCGACAGGGGGGAGACCCAGTACTTC
J: TRBJ1-4; D: .; size: .; V: TRBV7-9; CDR3: CASSLERRTEEKLFF; DNA: TGTGCCAGCAGCTTGGAACGAAGAACGGAGGAAAAACTGTTTTTT
J: TRBJ2-3; D: TRBD2; size: .; V: TRBV9; CDR3: CASRRAGNTDTQYF; DNA: TGTGCCAGCAGAAGAGCGGGAAACACAGATACGCAGTATTTT
J: TRBJ1-5; D: .; size: .; V: TRBV6-5; CDR3: CASGFSNSNQPQHF; DNA: TGTGCCAGTGGGTTTTCTAATAGCAATCAGCCCCAGCATTTT